Below are 7 T cell receptor beta chains sequenced from a single sample in a study of blood T cell repertoires in COVID-19. This table comes from immunoSEQ multiplex PCR, and its TCRdb copy is limited to in-frame clones, with some not included. There are more than 110,000 clones in the sample; approximately 90% occur only once, and 4% to 4.5% lies in the top ten. The specimen sequenced was peripheral blood. These receptors originate from a woman aged 35 to 49 with acute or convalescent COVID-19.

Remarks on this clone: One end of the junction is discordant with germline, which a read error may explain. The rearrangement links TRBV3-1 (or the pseudogene TRBV3-2) to TRBJ2-3; possibly TRBD2 for D (5 bases). CDR3 length equals 11 residues. Germline values: CDR1 LGHDT, CDR2 YNNKEL (reference sequence). The CDR3 nucleotides read TGTGCCAGCAGCCAAAGCGGACTTCTCTTTTTT. Protein: CASSQSGLLFF.

V and J are TRBV10-3 and TRBJ2-1, with D possibly TRBD1 on 6 matching bases. Trimming took 0 bases from V and 2 from J, leaving 14 bases between them. The CDR3 spans 17 residues. Germline V gene sequence: CDR1 ENHRY, CDR2 SYGVKD. The chain's CDR3 is CAISESKGVDPYNEQFF. In DNA form, the CDR3 reads TGTGCCATCAGTGAGTCGAAGGGGGTTGACCCCTACAATGAGCAGTTCTTC.

The count of this clone is one. J is TRBJ2-1 and V is TRBV14; no definite D call. The CDR3 has 12 amino acids. CDR1 and CDR2 (germline): SGHDN, FVKESK. The germline V and J ends were trimmed by 2 bases and 7 bases, with 6 bases remaining between them. CDR3 protein: CASSQFRNEQFF. CDR3 nucleotide sequence: TGTGCCAGCAGCCAATTTAGAAATGAGCAGTTCTTC.

This chain connects TRBV7-9 to TRBJ2-7; TRBD1 matches at 8 bases. This CDR3 spans 15 amino acids. CDR1 SEHNR and CDR2 FQNEAQ come from the germline V gene (reference sequence). Trimming at V came to 6 bases and at J to 2 bases, leaving 9 bases not matched to a gene. The CDR3 sequence is CASRPRTGTTYEQYF. The CDR3 DNA is TGTGCCAGCAGACCCCGGACAGGGACCACCTACGAGCAGTACTTC.

The chain combines TRBV5-6 with TRBJ2-7; 12 bases align to TRBD2. This CDR3 is built from 18 residues. CDR1 is SGHDT and CDR2 is YYEEEE in the germline V gene. V lost 4 bases to trimming and J lost 4 bases; unmatched junction nucleotides: 15. CDR3 in DNA: TGTGCCAGCAGCCCCTCCGGGACTAGCGGGTTTTGGGCATACGAGCAGTACTTC. It yields the protein CASSPSGTSGFWAYEQYF.

The chain recombines TRBV7-2 with TRBJ1-1; D uncertain. Germline CDR1 SGHTA, CDR2 FQGNSA. The CDR3 runs to 13 residues. Trimming took off 5 bases at V and 7 bases at J, with 14 bases between the two ends. CDR3 region: CASSAGLTYEAFF. The DNA for the CDR3 is TGTGCCAGCAGCGCTGGACTGACTTATGAAGCTTTCTTT. Variable domain in full (rest from reference TRBV7-2 and TRBJ1-1): GAGVSQSPSNKVTEKGKDVELRCDPISGHTALYWYRQSLGQGLEFLIYFQGNSAPDKSGLPSDRFSAERTGGSVSTLTIQRTQQEDSAVYLCASSAGLTYEAFFGQGTRLTVV.

The chain is built from TRBV6-5 and TRBJ1-2; D might be TRBD1 (5 bases). The germline V gene has CDR1 MNHEY and CDR2 SVGAGI. Deletions cut 6 bases from V and 4 bases from J, with 15 bases between. The CDR3 contains 14 residues. In nucleotides, the CDR3 is TGTGCCAGCAGCCGATTGACAGCCGGCTATGGCTACACCTTC. It encodes CASSRLTAGYGYTF.